The sequence of this TCR beta chain was determined in a study of immune evolution from preneoplasia to lung adenocarcinoma. Regarding the study as a whole: Top clone frequencies peaked in normal lung, apparently declining through invasive adenocarcinoma.

Points on this clone: Its specificity is not known.

The assay was immunoSEQ multiplex PCR, and TCRdb's table has in-frame clones only and misses some. The table has 5,500 to 6,500 clones, roughly 74% seen once. CDR3 size: 16 residues. Trimming removed 0 bases from V and 0 bases from J, with 10 bases in between. In germline, CDR1 is SEHNR, CDR2 FQNEAQ (reference sequence). This chain links TRBV7-9 with TRBJ2-3; no clear D gene. The TCR comes from a donor at least 70 years old with lung adenocarcinoma. Sequenced sample: FFPE adjacent normal lung tissue. The CDR3 DNA reads TGTGCCAGCAGCTTAGCCCGGATCCCTAGCACAGATACGCAGTATTTT. Translated: CASSLARIPSTDTQYF.